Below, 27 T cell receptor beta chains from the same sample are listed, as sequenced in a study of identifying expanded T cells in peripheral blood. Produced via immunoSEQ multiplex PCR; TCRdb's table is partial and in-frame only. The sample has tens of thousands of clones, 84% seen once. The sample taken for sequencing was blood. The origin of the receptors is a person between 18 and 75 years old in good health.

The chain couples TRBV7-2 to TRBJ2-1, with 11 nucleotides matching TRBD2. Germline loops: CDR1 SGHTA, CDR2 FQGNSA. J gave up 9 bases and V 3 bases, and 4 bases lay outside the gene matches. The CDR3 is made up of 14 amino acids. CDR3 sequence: CASSFLAGGGEQFF. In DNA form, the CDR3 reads TGTGCCAGCAGCTTTCTAGCGGGAGGAGGTGAGCAGTTCTTC. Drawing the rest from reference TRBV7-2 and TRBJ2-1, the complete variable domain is GAGVSQSPSNKVTEKGKDVELRCDPISGHTALYWYRQSLGQGLEFLIYFQGNSAPDKSGLPSDRFSAERTGGSVSTLTIQRTQQEDSAVYLCASSFLAGGGEQFFGPGTRLTVL.

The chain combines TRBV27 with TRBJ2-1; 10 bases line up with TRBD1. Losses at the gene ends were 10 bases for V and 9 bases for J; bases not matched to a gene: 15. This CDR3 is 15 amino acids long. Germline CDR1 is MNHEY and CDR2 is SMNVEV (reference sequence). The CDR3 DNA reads TGTGCCACCGAAAACCGGGACAGGGGCTTCGCTGAGCAGTTCTTC. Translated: CATENRDRGFAEQFF.

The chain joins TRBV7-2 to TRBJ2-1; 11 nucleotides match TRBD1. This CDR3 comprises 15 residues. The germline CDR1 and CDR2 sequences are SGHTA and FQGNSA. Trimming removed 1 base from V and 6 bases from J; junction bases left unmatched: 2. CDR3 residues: CASSLVGTGGNEQFF. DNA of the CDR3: TGTGCCAGCAGCTTAGTTGGGACAGGGGGCAATGAGCAGTTCTTC.

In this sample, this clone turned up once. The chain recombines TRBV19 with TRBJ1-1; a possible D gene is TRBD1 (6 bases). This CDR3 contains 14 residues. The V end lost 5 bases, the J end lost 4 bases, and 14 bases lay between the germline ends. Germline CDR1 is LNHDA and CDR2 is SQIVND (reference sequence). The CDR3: CASSHRVSGTEAFF. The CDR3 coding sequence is TGTGCCAGTAGTCACAGGGTTAGTGGCACTGAAGCTTTCTTT.

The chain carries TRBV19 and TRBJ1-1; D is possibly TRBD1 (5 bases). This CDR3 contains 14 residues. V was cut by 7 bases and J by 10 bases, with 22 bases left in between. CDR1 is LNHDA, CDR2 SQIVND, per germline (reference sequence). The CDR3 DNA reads TGTGCCAGTACCGGTCCAATACAGGCAGGGAGAGCTTTCTTT. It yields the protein CASTGPIQAGRAFF.

The CDR3 loop reads CSVDGGTADEQYF. For the CDR3, the DNA is TGCAGCGTCGACGGGGGGACGGCAGACGAGCAGTACTTC. The genes are TRBV29-1 and TRBJ2-7; 7 bases align to TRBD2. Germline V lookup: CDR1 SQVTM, CDR2 ANQGSEA. The J segment lost 5 bases and the V segment lost 6 bases, leaving 10 bases of the junction unmatched. The CDR3 is 13 residues long.

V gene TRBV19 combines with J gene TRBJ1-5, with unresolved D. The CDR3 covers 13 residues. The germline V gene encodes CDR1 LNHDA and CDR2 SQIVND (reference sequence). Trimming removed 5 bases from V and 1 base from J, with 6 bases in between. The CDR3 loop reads CASSSQSNQPQHF. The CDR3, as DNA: TGTGCCAGTAGTTCGCAGAGCAATCAGCCCCAGCATTTT.

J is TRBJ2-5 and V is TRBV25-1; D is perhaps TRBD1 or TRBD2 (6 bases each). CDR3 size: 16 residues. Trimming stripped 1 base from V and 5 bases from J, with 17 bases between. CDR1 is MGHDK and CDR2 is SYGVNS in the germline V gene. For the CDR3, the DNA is TGTGCCAGCAGTGAATTGAGTTTGGGGGGCGGGGAGACCCAGTACTTC. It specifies CASSELSLGGGETQYF.

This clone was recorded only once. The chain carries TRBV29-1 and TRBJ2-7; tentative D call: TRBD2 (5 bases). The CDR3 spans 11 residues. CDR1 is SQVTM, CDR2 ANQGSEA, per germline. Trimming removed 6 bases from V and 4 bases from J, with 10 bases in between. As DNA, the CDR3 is TGCAGCGTGAGACGGGATTACGAGCAGTACTTC. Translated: CSVRRDYEQYF.

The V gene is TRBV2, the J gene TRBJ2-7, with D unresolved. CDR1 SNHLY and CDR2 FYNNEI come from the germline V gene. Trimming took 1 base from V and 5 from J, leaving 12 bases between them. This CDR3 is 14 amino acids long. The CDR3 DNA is TGTGCCAGCAGTGAAGGCCTAGTAACGGACGAGCAGTACTTC. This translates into CASSEGLVTDEQYF.

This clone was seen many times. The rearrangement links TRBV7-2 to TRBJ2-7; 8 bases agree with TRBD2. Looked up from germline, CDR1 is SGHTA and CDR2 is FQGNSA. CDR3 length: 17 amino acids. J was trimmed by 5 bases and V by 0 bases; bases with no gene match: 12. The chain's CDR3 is CASSLASGRGGSHEQYF. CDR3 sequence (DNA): TGTGCCAGCAGCTTAGCGAGCGGGAGAGGTGGGTCCCACGAGCAGTACTTC.

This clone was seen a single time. CDR3 DNA: TGTGCCAGCAGCTTAGCCTCACAGAAAAAAGAGACCCAGTACTTC. Translation gives CASSLASQKKETQYF. J is TRBJ2-5 and V is TRBV7-6; D uncertain. The CDR3 runs 15 residues. Germline V lookup: CDR1 SGHVS, CDR2 FNYEAQ. V lost 0 bases, J lost 3 bases, and 11 bases lay in between.

As DNA, the CDR3 is TGTGCCAGCACCCCCCTTCGCGGGGCAACTAATGAAAAACTGTTTTTT. Its translation: CASTPLRGATNEKLFF. V usage is TRBV28 and J usage is TRBJ1-4, with D unresolved. The CDR3 contains 16 residues. CDR1 and CDR2 from the germline V gene are MDHEN and SYDVKM. With 7 bases removed from V and 0 bases from J, the gap between germline ends came to 15 bases. Drawing the rest from reference TRBV28 and TRBJ1-4, the complete variable domain is DVKVTQSSRYLVKRTGEKVFLECVQDMDHENMFWYRQDPGLGLRLIYFSYDVKMKEKGDIPEGYSVSREKKERFSLILESASTNQTSMYLCASTPLRGATNEKLFFGSGTQLSVL.

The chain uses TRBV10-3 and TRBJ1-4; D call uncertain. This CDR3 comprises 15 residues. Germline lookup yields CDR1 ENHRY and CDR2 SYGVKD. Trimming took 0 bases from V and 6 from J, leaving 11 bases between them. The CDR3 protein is CAISESGGWDEKLFF. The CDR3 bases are TGTGCCATCAGTGAGTCAGGCGGCTGGGATGAAAAACTGTTTTTT.

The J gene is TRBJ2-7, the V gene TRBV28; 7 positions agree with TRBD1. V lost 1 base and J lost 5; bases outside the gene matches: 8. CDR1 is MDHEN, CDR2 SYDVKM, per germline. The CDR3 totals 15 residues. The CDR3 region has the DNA TGTGCCAGCAGTTTATTAGGGGGCATCATCCACGAGCAGTACTTC. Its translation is CASSLLGGIIHEQYF.

The DNA for the CDR3 is TGTGCCAGCAGCTTGGACAGGGGCAGAGGCTACACCTTC. Its translation: CASSLDRGRGYTF. The chain has TRBV28 and TRBJ1-2; 9 bases line up with TRBD1. Germline V gene data show CDR1 as MDHEN and CDR2 as SYDVKM. The CDR3 length is 13 residues. The V segment lost 6 bases and the J segment 8 bases; nucleotides outside the gene matches: 7.

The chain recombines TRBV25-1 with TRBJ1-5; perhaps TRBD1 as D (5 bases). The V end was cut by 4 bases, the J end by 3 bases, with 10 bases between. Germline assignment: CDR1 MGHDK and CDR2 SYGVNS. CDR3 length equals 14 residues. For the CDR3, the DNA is TGTGCCAGCAGTGTTCCGGGGGTCAATCAGCCCCAGCATTTT. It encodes CASSVPGVNQPQHF.

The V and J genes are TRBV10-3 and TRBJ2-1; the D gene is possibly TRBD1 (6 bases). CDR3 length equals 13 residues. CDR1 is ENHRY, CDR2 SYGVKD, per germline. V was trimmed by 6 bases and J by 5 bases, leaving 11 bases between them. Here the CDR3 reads CAISGQPDNEQFF. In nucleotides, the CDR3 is TGTGCCATCAGCGGACAGCCGGACAATGAGCAGTTCTTC.

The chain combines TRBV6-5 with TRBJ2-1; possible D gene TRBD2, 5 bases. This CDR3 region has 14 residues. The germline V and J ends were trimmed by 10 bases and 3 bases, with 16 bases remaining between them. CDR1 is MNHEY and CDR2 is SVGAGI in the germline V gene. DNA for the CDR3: TGTGCCACTACGAGAAGCGGTGACTACAATGAGCAGTTCTTC. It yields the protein CATTRSGDYNEQFF.

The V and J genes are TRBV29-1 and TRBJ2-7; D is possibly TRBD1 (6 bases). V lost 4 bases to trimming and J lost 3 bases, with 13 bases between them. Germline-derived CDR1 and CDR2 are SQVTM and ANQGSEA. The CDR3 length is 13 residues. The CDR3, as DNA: TGCAGCGTTGTGGGGGCCCCTCTCTACGAGCAGTACTTC. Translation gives CSVVGAPLYEQYF.

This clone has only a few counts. CDR3 region: CASTGGGAYNEQFF. The CDR3 region has the DNA TGCGCCAGCACCGGAGGGGGAGCGTACAATGAGCAGTTCTTC. The chain uses TRBV5-1 and TRBJ2-1; perhaps D is TRBD1 or TRBD2 (6 bases each). The CDR3 sequence is 14 residues long. The V gene's germline CDR1 is SGHRS and CDR2 YFSETQ. The V end was cut by 6 bases, the J end by 4 bases, with 14 bases between.

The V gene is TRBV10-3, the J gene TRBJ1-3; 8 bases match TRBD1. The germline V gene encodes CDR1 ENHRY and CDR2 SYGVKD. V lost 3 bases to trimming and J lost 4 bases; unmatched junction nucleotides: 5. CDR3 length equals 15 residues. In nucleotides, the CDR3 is TGTGCCATCAGTGACGGGACAGGAGGAGGAAACACCATATATTTT. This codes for CAISDGTGGGNTIYF.

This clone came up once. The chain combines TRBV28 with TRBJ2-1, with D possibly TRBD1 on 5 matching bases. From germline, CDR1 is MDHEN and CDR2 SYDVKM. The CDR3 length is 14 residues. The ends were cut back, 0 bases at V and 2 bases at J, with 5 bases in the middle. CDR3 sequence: CASSLWTAYNEQFF. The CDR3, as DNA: TGTGCCAGCAGTTTATGGACAGCCTACAATGAGCAGTTCTTC.

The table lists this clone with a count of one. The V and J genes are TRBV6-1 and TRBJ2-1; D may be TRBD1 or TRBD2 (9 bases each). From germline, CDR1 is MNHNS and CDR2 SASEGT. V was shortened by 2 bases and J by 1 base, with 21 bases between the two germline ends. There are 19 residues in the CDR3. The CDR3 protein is CASSEWRGGTGSSYNEQFF. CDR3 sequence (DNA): TGTGCCAGCAGTGAATGGCGGGGGGGGACAGGGTCTTCCTACAATGAGCAGTTCTTC.

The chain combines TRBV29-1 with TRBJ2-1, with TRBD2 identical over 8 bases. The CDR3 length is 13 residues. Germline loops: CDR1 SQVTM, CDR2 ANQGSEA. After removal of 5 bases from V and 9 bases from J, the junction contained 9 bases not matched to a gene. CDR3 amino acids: CSVSGLDSGEQFF. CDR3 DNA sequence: TGCAGCGTTTCGGGACTAGATTCCGGTGAGCAGTTCTTC.

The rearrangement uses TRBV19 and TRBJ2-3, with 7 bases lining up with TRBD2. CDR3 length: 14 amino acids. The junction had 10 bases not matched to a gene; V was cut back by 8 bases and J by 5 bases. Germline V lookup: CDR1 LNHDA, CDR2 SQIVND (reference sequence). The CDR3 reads CASSSGPREDTQYF. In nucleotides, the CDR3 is TGTGCCAGTTCTAGCGGTCCCCGGGAAGATACGCAGTATTTT.

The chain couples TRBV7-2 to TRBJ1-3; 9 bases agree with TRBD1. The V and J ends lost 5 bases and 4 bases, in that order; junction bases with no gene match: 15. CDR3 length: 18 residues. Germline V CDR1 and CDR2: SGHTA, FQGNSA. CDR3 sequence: CASSPRTGVGVDGNTIYF. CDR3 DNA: TGTGCCAGCAGCCCTAGGACAGGGGTTGGGGTGGACGGAAACACCATATATTTT.